These 18 T cell receptor beta chains share one sample of origin, sequenced in a study of blood T cell repertoires in COVID-19. Assay: immunoSEQ multiplex PCR; the TCRdb copy retains only in-frame clones and omits some. The sample contains 75,000 to 95,000 clones, roughly 88% of which appear only once. Sequenced material: peripheral blood. The receptor set was obtained from a human donor in a cohort sampled during active COVID-19.

This chain uses TRBV19 with TRBJ1-4, with TRBD1 identical over 8 bases. The ends lost 3 bases at V and 7 bases at J; junction bases unmatched: 4. This CDR3 has 14 amino acids. Looked up from germline, CDR1 is LNHDA and CDR2 is SQIVND (reference sequence). CDR3 sequence (DNA): TGTGCCAGTAGTATGGGGGGACAGGCTGAAAAACTGTTTTTT. Protein product: CASSMGGQAEKLFF.

This clone was seen only once. The chain couples TRBV7-8 to TRBJ1-5; the D gene is possibly TRBD1 (5 bases). The CDR3 covers 16 residues. The germline V and J ends were trimmed by 5 bases and 0 bases, with 14 bases remaining between them. CDR1 and CDR2 (germline): SGHVS, FQNEAQ. The DNA for the CDR3 is TGTGCCAGCAGCGGGAGGGGTGCCCATAGCAATCAGCCCCAGCATTTT. Translated: CASSGRGAHSNQPQHF. Combining the CDR3 with reference TRBV7-8 and TRBJ1-5 gives the whole variable domain GAGVSQSPRYKVAKRGQDVALRCDPISGHVSLFWYQQALGQGPEFLTYFQNEAQLDKSGLPSDRFFAERPEGSVSTLKIQRTQQEDSAVYLCASSGRGAHSNQPQHFGDGTRLSIL.

This clone has just a few counts. The V call is TRBV5-6, the J call TRBJ1-5, with 7 bases fitting TRBD1. CDR3 length: 17 amino acids. V gave up 4 bases and J gave up 0 bases; unmatched junction bases: 10. Germline values: CDR1 SGHDT, CDR2 YYEEEE. The CDR3 reads CASSTSGTAYSNQPQHF. The CDR3 bases are TGTGCCAGCAGCACCTCCGGGACAGCGTATAGCAATCAGCCCCAGCATTTT.

The chain has TRBV7-9 and TRBJ2-3, with 8 bases that match TRBD2. The CDR3 covers 17 residues. Unmatched junction bases numbered 7, after V lost 2 bases and J lost 0 bases. Germline-derived CDR1 and CDR2 are SEHNR and FQNEAQ (reference sequence). The DNA of the CDR3 is TGTGCCAGCAGCTTAAGCTCGGGAGGGGTAAGCACAGATACGCAGTATTTT. Protein sequence: CASSLSSGGVSTDTQYF.

The chain couples TRBV13 to TRBJ2-1; the D is unclear. CDR3 size: 16 residues. V shed 5 bases and J shed 4 bases, with 18 bases lying between them. Germline V gene lookup returns CDR1 PRHDT and CDR2 FYEKMQ (reference sequence). The CDR3 DNA follows: TGTGCCAGCAGCACCCACCCCCTTTCTAGGTACAATGAGCAGTTCTTC. Its translation: CASSTHPLSRYNEQFF.

This clone has more than one count but fewer than ten. The gene calls are TRBV28 and TRBJ2-1; possible D gene TRBD2, 5 bases. The V end lost 3 bases, the J end lost 12 bases, and 9 bases lay between the germline ends. Germline V lookup: CDR1 MDHEN, CDR2 SYDVKM. This CDR3 region has 11 residues. The DNA for the CDR3 is TGTGCCAGCAGTTTTCCCCGGGGGCAGTTCTTC. Translating it yields CASSFPRGQFF.

V usage is TRBV2 and J usage is TRBJ1-5; no definite D call. CDR3 size: 12 residues. The germline gives CDR1 SNHLY, CDR2 FYNNEI. V was shortened by 10 bases and J by 6 bases, with 13 bases between the two germline ends. In nucleotides, the CDR3 is TGTGCCACCGGTCCTCTATTTCAGCCCCAGCATTTT. As protein: CATGPLFQPQHF.

The J gene is TRBJ1-1, the V gene TRBV2, with TRBD1 identical over 7 bases. Germline CDR1 SNHLY, CDR2 FYNNEI. The CDR3 has 15 amino acids. V was clipped by 1 base and J by 0 bases; unmatched bases: 2. The CDR3 DNA reads TGTGCCAGCAGTGAAGTCAGGGGGATGAACACTGAAGCTTTCTTT. Its translation: CASSEVRGMNTEAFF.

The genes are TRBV7-8 and TRBJ2-3; 9 bases align to TRBD1. The trim removed 5 bases at V and 6 bases at J, leaving 9 bases unmatched. The CDR3 is made up of 15 amino acids. CDR1 is SGHVS, CDR2 FQNEAQ, per germline. CDR3 DNA sequence: TGTGCCAGCAGCCCACAGGGGGCGAGGGCGGATACGCAGTATTTT. Its protein is CASSPQGARADTQYF.

The V gene is TRBV18, the J gene TRBJ2-7, with 12 bases fitting TRBD2. The CDR3 covers 17 residues. The J segment lost 7 bases and the V segment lost 5 bases, leaving 15 bases of the junction unmatched. Germline assignment: CDR1 KGHSH and CDR2 LQKENI. CDR3 loop: CASSKVTSGRTSREQYF. The DNA for the CDR3 is TGTGCCAGCTCAAAAGTAACTAGCGGGAGGACCTCTAGGGAGCAGTACTTC.

V and J are TRBV11-2 and TRBJ2-2; no reliable D call. CDR3 length: 16 residues. The V and J ends lost 3 bases and 0 bases respectively, with 11 bases between them. CDR1 and CDR2 (germline): SGHAT, FQNNGV. CDR3: CASSFWIGSNTGELFF. The CDR3 DNA reads TGTGCCAGCAGCTTCTGGATCGGGTCGAACACCGGGGAGCTGTTTTTT.

The chain has TRBV5-1 and TRBJ2-1; 11 nucleotides match TRBD2. The CDR3 runs 19 residues. The ends lost 3 bases at V and 0 bases at J; junction bases unmatched: 11. Looked up from germline, CDR1 is SGHRS and CDR2 is YFSETQ. The CDR3 DNA sequence: TGCGCCAGCAGCTCACTTCCCGGGACTAGCGGTAGCTCCTACAATGAGCAGTTCTTC. This gives the protein CASSSLPGTSGSSYNEQFF.

The chain couples TRBV5-5 to TRBJ2-1; the D gene is possibly TRBD2 (5 bases). The CDR3 is 15 residues long. V was trimmed by 0 bases and J by 10 bases, leaving 17 bases between them. CDR1 is SGHKS and CDR2 is YYEKEE in the germline V gene (reference sequence). This chain's CDR3 is CASSLGVASAAEQFF. CDR3 nucleotides: TGTGCCAGCAGCTTGGGAGTAGCGTCTGCCGCAGAGCAGTTCTTC. Filled out from reference TRBV5-5 and TRBJ2-1, the complete variable domain reads DAGVTQSPTHLIKTRGQQVTLRCSPISGHKSVSWYQQVLGQGPQFIFQYYEKEERGRGNFPDRFSARQFPNYSSELNVNALLLGDSALYLCASSLGVASAAEQFFGPGTRLTVL.

The genes are TRBV28 and TRBJ1-5; D possibly corresponds to TRBD1 (6 bases). The germline V gene has CDR1 MDHEN and CDR2 SYDVKM. V was trimmed by 7 bases and J by 6 bases, leaving 22 bases between them. The CDR3 has 16 residues. The CDR3 region has the DNA TGTGCCAGCATCCCCGGTCGGGGGGGGCGCACTCAGCCCCAGCATTTT. Protein sequence: CASIPGRGGRTQPQHF.

The V and J genes are TRBV20-1 and TRBJ2-3; 13 bases line up with TRBD2. Unmatched junction bases numbered 9, after V lost 3 bases and J lost 3 bases. Germline CDR1 is DFQATT and CDR2 is SNEGSKA (reference sequence). The CDR3 sequence is 17 residues long. The CDR3 here is CSASSAGLAGVTDTQYF. In DNA form, the CDR3 reads TGCAGTGCTAGTTCCGCAGGACTAGCGGGAGTTACAGATACGCAGTATTTT.

This chain uses TRBV15 with TRBJ2-1; 7 nucleotides line up with TRBD2. The V gene's germline CDR1 is LNHNV and CDR2 YYDKDF (reference sequence). The CDR3 covers 16 residues. The V segment lost 0 bases and the J segment 4 bases; nucleotides outside the gene matches: 6. CDR3 nucleotides: TGTGCCACCAGCAGAGATTTCGAGCGGGGATACAATGAGCAGTTCTTC. The encoded protein is CATSRDFERGYNEQFF. Complete variable domain (other parts from reference TRBV15 and TRBJ2-1): DAMVIQNPRYQVTQFGKPVTLSCSQTLNHNVMYWYQQKSSQAPKLLFHYYDKDFNNEADTPDNFQSRRPNTSFCFLDIRSPGLGDTAMYLCATSRDFERGYNEQFFGPGTRLTVL.

The genes are TRBV5-5 and TRBJ1-1, with 9 positions matching TRBD1. Unmatched junction bases numbered 8, after V lost 4 bases and J lost 4 bases. Germline CDR1 is SGHKS and CDR2 is YYEKEE (reference sequence). The CDR3 loop spans 15 amino acids. CDR3 nucleotides: TGTGCCAGCAGCGCAACAGGGGGCCGAGGCACTGAAGCTTTCTTT. Encoded protein: CASSATGGRGTEAFF.

This chain uses TRBV18 with TRBJ2-5, with D tentatively TRBD1 (7 bases). V gave up 0 bases and J gave up 2 bases, with 16 bases separating them. Germline V gives CDR1 KGHSH, CDR2 LQKENI. There are 17 residues in the CDR3. The CDR3 nucleotides are TGTGCCAGCTCACCACCCAGGTCAGGGGGGTTTCAAGAGACCCAGTACTTC. It encodes CASSPPRSGGFQETQYF.